Following are 2 T cell receptor beta chains from one sample sequenced in a study of cytomegalovirus exposure and HLA in healthy donors. PCR was performed using 60 Vbeta and 13 Jbeta primers. Sequencing was performed with immunoSEQ multiplex PCR; in TCRdb, only in-frame clones are kept and a portion is missing. The data contain 50,000 to 60,000 clones, roughly 80% of them seen just once; the ten biggest clones take up approximately 2.7%. The sequencing sample was made of PBMCs. The receptors here all came from a woman between 35 and 50 years old in good health and CMV-seropositive.

The chain links TRBV5-1 to TRBJ2-3, with D possibly matching TRBD2 (6 bases). CDR1 and CDR2 from the germline V gene are SGHRS and YFSETQ. V was cut by 0 bases and J by 1 base, with 9 bases left in between. This CDR3 contains 15 residues. The CDR3 protein is CASSLESSGTDTQYF. Here the CDR3 DNA reads TGCGCCAGCAGCTTGGAGTCTAGCGGCACAGATACGCAGTATTTT.

The V and J genes are TRBV7-6 and TRBJ2-1; D possibly corresponds to TRBD2 (5 bases). This CDR3 has 13 amino acids. The V gene lost 1 base and the J gene lost 9 bases, with 10 bases spanning the gap. Germline V gene data show CDR1 as SGHVS and CDR2 as FNYEAQ. CDR3 in amino acids: CASSLVAGSEQFF. The CDR3 coding sequence is TGTGCCAGCAGCTTAGTTGCGGGCAGTGAGCAGTTCTTC.